This is a list of T cell receptor beta chains from one sample in a study of blood T cell repertoires in COVID-19. Using immunoSEQ multiplex PCR, the repertoire was profiled, and TCRdb retains in-frame clones only, with some absent. Among more than 200,000 clones listed, roughly nine tenths were seen once. The specimen was peripheral blood. The origin of the receptors is a woman aged 45 to 65 with acute or convalescent COVID-19. Each CDR3 is given with its conserved first and last residue. The D gene is left open where the match is weak. Not every row has a clone size; where given, it reads once, few, many or a size class.

CDR3 protein,CDR3 DNA,D gene,clone size,V gene,J gene
CASSYSSTAGTSGGANEQFF,TGTGCCAGCAGTTACTCTTCCACTGCCGGGACTAGCGGGGGGGCCAATGAGCAGTTCTTC,TRBD2,NA,TRBV6-2/TRBV6-3,TRBJ2-1
CASSTNTRSSYEQYF,TGTGCCAGCTCAACGAACACGCGGAGCTCCTACGAGCAGTACTTC,NA,NA,TRBV18,TRBJ2-7
CASSLGTSGHQETQYF,TGTGCCAGCTCCCTTGGGACTAGCGGGCATCAAGAGACCCAGTACTTC,TRBD2,NA,TRBV18,TRBJ2-5
CASSVDTGSYNEQFF,TGCGCCAGCAGCGTTGACACAGGCTCCTACAATGAGCAGTTCTTC,NA,NA,TRBV5-1,TRBJ2-1
CATSRGLGGAGLGRDEQFF,TGTGCCACCAGCAGAGGGTTAGGGGGCGCGGGACTAGGACGCGATGAGCAGTTCTTC,NA,NA,TRBV15,TRBJ2-1
CASSLTGTSAEQYF,TGTGCCAGCAGCTTAACCGGGACTAGCGCCGAGCAGTACTTC,TRBD2,NA,TRBV13,TRBJ2-7
CASSPDRRSYNEQFF,TGTGCCAGTAGTCCCGACAGGAGATCTTACAATGAGCAGTTCTTC,NA,NA,TRBV19,TRBJ2-1
CASSSGQRYEQYF,TGTGCCAGCAGCTCGGGACAGCGTTACGAGCAGTACTTC,TRBD1,NA,TRBV7-2,TRBJ2-7
CASSYLRPGQGFEQFF,TGTGCCAGCAGTTACCTACGCCCGGGACAGGGTTTTGAGCAGTTCTTC,TRBD1,NA,TRBV6-5,TRBJ2-1
CASSFGSGGPYEQYF,TGTGCCAGCAGCTTTGGCAGCGGGGGCCCCTACGAGCAGTACTTC,TRBD2,NA,TRBV5-4,TRBJ2-7
CASSSDGGWGAFF,TGTGCCAGTAGTTCCGACGGGGGGTGGGGAGCTTTCTTT,NA,NA,TRBV19,TRBJ1-1
CASSYSMYAGTYEQYF,TGTGCCAGCAGTTACTCGATGTATGCGGGGACCTACGAGCAGTACTTC,NA,NA,TRBV6-5,TRBJ2-7
CASSFSQGTLYGYTF,TGTGCCAGCAGCTTTTCACAGGGAACCCTCTATGGCTACACCTTC,NA,NA,TRBV14,TRBJ1-2
CASSLRVGETQYF,TGTGCCAGCAGCTTGAGGGTCGGGGAGACCCAGTACTTC,NA,NA,TRBV11-3,TRBJ2-5
CASSFLAHYEQYF,TGTGCCAGCAGCTTTCTAGCTCACTACGAGCAGTACTTC,NA,NA,TRBV11-3,TRBJ2-7
CACTGYNEQFF,TGTGCCTGCACGGGATACAATGAGCAGTTCTTC,NA,NA,TRBV30,TRBJ2-1
CASSLGTGAELQETQYF,TGCGCCAGCAGCCTCGGGACAGGGGCCGAACTCCAAGAGACCCAGTACTTC,TRBD1,once,TRBV5-1,TRBJ2-5
CASSGLAGSYEQYF,TGTGCCAGCAGTGGCCTAGCGGGAAGCTACGAGCAGTACTTC,TRBD2,once,TRBV5-6,TRBJ2-7
CASSLGRNTEAFF,TGTGCCAGCAGCTTGGGTAGGAACACTGAAGCTTTCTTT,NA,NA,TRBV5-6,TRBJ1-1
CASSVADRIPGANVLTF,TGTGCCAGCAGCGTCGCGGACAGGATTCCTGGGGCCAACGTCCTGACTTTC,TRBD1,once,TRBV3-1/TRBV3-2,TRBJ2-6
CASSAPLAGKVFF,TGTGCCAGCAGTGCTCCCCTTGCGGGGAAGGTGTTCTTC,NA,NA,TRBV28,TRBJ2-1
CASSKDRGTQPQHF,TGTGCCAGCAGCAAAGACAGGGGAACTCAGCCCCAGCATTTT,TRBD1,NA,TRBV7-9,TRBJ1-5
CASSHRVSGGEETQYF,TGCGCCAGCAGCCACCGGGTCAGCGGGGGGGAGGAGACCCAGTACTTC,TRBD2,NA,TRBV5-1,TRBJ2-5
CASSLAGFQGQETQYF,TGTGCCAGCAGCTTAGCGGGCTTTCAGGGACAAGAGACCCAGTACTTC,NA,NA,TRBV7-9,TRBJ2-5